Described below is a single T cell receptor beta chain sequence and its context. V shed 6 bases, J shed 6 bases, and the junction held 5 bases outside the gene matches. CDR3 length equals 15 residues. The data stem from a study of blood T cells in healthy people across ages. A J-beta primer mix and a sample-barcoded 5' primer were used in a second PCR of roughly 7 to 12 cycles. One entry per CDR3 protein, called by TCRdb with MiXCR from the 5' RACE reads. The sample contains about 1.8 million distinct CDR3 sequences, less than 50% of which appear only once. V usage is TRBV12-3 or TRBV12-4 and J usage is TRBJ2-1; the match to TRBD2 covers 13 bases. The specimen sequenced was blood. The receptor comes from a woman in her thirties or forties in good health. The CDR3 reads CASRPTSGGFNEQFF. The CDR3 region has the DNA TGTGCCAGCAGACCGACTAGCGGGGGGTTCAATGAGCAGTTCTTC.